Below are 21 T cell receptor beta chains sequenced from a single sample in a study of cytomegalovirus exposure and HLA in healthy donors (dated by TCRdb to about 2017). Library generation was performed with the immunoSEQ multiplex PCR assay. A mixture of 60 forward primers for TCR Vbeta segments and 13 reverse primers for TCR Jbeta segments was used in the multiplex PCR. TCRdb took over this immuneACCESS table, retaining in-frame rearrangements with V and J assigned. Such tables are incomplete; in checked studies, under half of the missing clones stem from an unresolved V gene, and the remainder is unexplained. The record for this sample contains about 96,000 clones. Roughly 3.5% of the sample lies in the top ten. Sequencing was done on a sample of PBMCs. The receptors shown here come from a woman in her 30s in good health and CMV-seronegative.

The chain employs TRBV11-2 and TRBJ2-7; 12 bases align to TRBD2. V shed 5 bases, J shed 2 bases, and the junction held 7 bases outside the gene matches. Germline assignment: CDR1 SGHAT and CDR2 FQNNGV. The CDR3 totals 16 residues. This CDR3 is CASSPRTSGAAYEQYF. CDR3 sequence (DNA): TGTGCCAGCAGCCCTAGGACTAGCGGGGCCGCCTACGAGCAGTACTTC.

The chain uses TRBV6-5 and TRBJ2-7; TRBD2 might be the D (7 bases). Germline V gene sequence: CDR1 MNHEY, CDR2 SVGAGI. The V end was cut by 2 bases, the J end by 7 bases, with 15 bases between. The CDR3 sequence is 14 residues long. The CDR3 DNA is TGTGCCAGCAGTTACCGACTAGGGGGGGGTGAGCAGTACTTC. Protein: CASSYRLGGGEQYF.

The chain carries TRBV5-1 and TRBJ2-1; D may be TRBD2 (5 bases). CDR1 is SGHRS, CDR2 YFSETQ, per germline. Trimming cost V 2 bases and J 9 bases, with 12 bases left between them. This CDR3 comprises 13 residues. This CDR3 reads CASSFDGSGEQFF. In DNA form, the CDR3 reads TGCGCCAGCAGCTTCGATGGCAGCGGTGAGCAGTTCTTC.

V gene TRBV10-1 combines with J gene TRBJ2-7, with TRBD2 identical over 12 bases. The ends lost 3 bases at V and 3 bases at J; junction bases unmatched: 12. The germline V gene has CDR1 WNHNN and CDR2 SYGVQD (reference sequence). The CDR3 has 18 residues. CDR3 DNA: TGCGCCAGCAGTGAAGAAACCGATAGACTAGCGGGAGTCTACGAGCAGTACTTC. This encodes CASSEETDRLAGVYEQYF.

The DNA for the CDR3 is TGTGCCAGCAGCGCGACTACAGGGTCTGGGGCCAACGTCCTGACTTTC. Translation: CASSATTGSGANVLTF. The chain is built from TRBV9 and TRBJ2-6; possible D gene TRBD1, 6 bases. The germline V gene has CDR1 SGDLS and CDR2 YYNGEE. This CDR3 comprises 16 residues. V was trimmed by 3 bases and J by 1 base, leaving 11 bases between them.

The rearrangement links TRBV30 to TRBJ1-5; possibly TRBD1 for D (6 bases). Germline V CDR1 and CDR2: GTSNPN, SVGIG (reference sequence). The V gene lost 3 bases and the J gene lost 5 bases, with 8 bases spanning the gap. The CDR3 length is 12 residues. This CDR3 reads CAWSAGDQPQHF. CDR3 in DNA: TGTGCCTGGAGCGCAGGGGATCAGCCCCAGCATTTT.

The rearrangement links TRBV19 to TRBJ2-1; the match to TRBD2 covers 10 bases. The CDR3 spans 17 residues. Per the germline V gene, CDR1 is LNHDA and CDR2 is SQIVND (reference sequence). Trimming removed 0 bases from V and 6 bases from J; junction bases left unmatched: 8. In DNA form, the CDR3 reads TGTGCCAGTAGTATAGATCAAGCAGCGGGAGGGCTCAATGAGCAGTTCTTC. Its translation: CASSIDQAAGGLNEQFF. Variable domain in full (rest from reference TRBV19 and TRBJ2-1): DGGITQSPKYLFRKEGQNVTLSCEQNLNHDAMYWYRQDPGQGLRLIYYSQIVNDFQKGDIAEGYSVSREKKESFPLTVTSAQKNPTAFYLCASSIDQAAGGLNEQFFGPGTRLTVL.

CDR3 residues: CASSEGDSGNTIYF. In DNA, the CDR3 is TGTGCCAGCAGCGAAGGGGACTCTGGAAACACCATATATTTT. This chain uses TRBV9 with TRBJ1-3; a weak D match, TRBD1 (5 bases). Trimming stripped 3 bases from V and 0 bases from J, with 7 bases between. Germline V CDR1 and CDR2: SGDLS, YYNGEE. The CDR3 totals 14 residues.

The rearrangement uses TRBV7-3 and TRBJ2-2, with a weak D call TRBD2 (5 bases). CDR3 length: 14 amino acids. Trimming removed 5 bases at V and 1 base at J, with 8 bases between. The germline CDR1 and CDR2 sequences are SGHTA and FQGTGA. CDR3 loop: CASSPSRNTGELFF. The CDR3 DNA reads TGTGCCAGCAGCCCTAGCCGGAACACCGGGGAGCTGTTTTTT.

J is TRBJ1-5 and V is TRBV6-1, with a possible D match to TRBD1 (5 bases). Germline loops: CDR1 MNHNS, CDR2 SASEGT. Trimming cost V 2 bases and J 2 bases, with 10 bases left between them. There are 15 residues in the CDR3. The CDR3 spells CASSEWGQGNQPQHF. In DNA, the CDR3 is TGTGCCAGCAGTGAATGGGGCCAGGGCAATCAGCCCCAGCATTTT.

The chain combines TRBV6-1 with TRBJ1-2, with 10 nucleotides matching TRBD1. V trimming: 4 bases; J trimming: 4 bases; junction bases outside the gene matches: 9. The CDR3 contains 16 residues. From germline, CDR1 is MNHNS and CDR2 SASEGT. The CDR3 is CASSGGTGAVIYGYTF. The CDR3 coding sequence is TGTGCCAGCAGTGGTGGGACAGGGGCCGTTATCTATGGCTACACCTTC.

The rearrangement joins TRBV19 to TRBJ2-5; the match to TRBD1 covers 9 bases. Germline V gene sequence: CDR1 LNHDA, CDR2 SQIVND (reference sequence). The CDR3 spans 14 residues. The ends lost 3 bases at V and 5 bases at J; junction bases unmatched: 4. The CDR3 here is CASSMGQGTETQYF. Here the CDR3 DNA reads TGTGCCAGTAGTATGGGACAGGGAACTGAGACCCAGTACTTC.

The rearrangement links TRBV5-4 to TRBJ2-6, with 9 positions matching TRBD2. Trimming at V came to 4 bases and at J to 2 bases, leaving 7 bases not matched to a gene. The germline V gene encodes CDR1 SGHNT and CDR2 YYREEE (reference sequence). The CDR3 is 17 residues long. The CDR3 reads CASSVGLAGAGANVLTF. Here the CDR3 DNA reads TGTGCCAGCAGCGTGGGACTAGCTGGCGCTGGGGCCAACGTCCTGACTTTC.

The genes are TRBV19 and TRBJ2-3; 11 nucleotides line up with TRBD2. This CDR3 has 15 residues. Trimming at V came to 4 bases and at J to 2 bases, leaving 2 bases not matched to a gene. CDR1 and CDR2 from the germline V gene are LNHDA and SQIVND (reference sequence). The CDR3 nucleotides are TGTGCCAGTAGTAAGGGACTAGCGGTCACAGATACGCAGTATTTT. Translation gives CASSKGLAVTDTQYF.

The chain couples TRBV10-3 to TRBJ1-1, with 9 bases fitting TRBD1. J lost 5 bases, V lost 5 bases, and 9 bases had no gene match. In germline, CDR1 is ENHRY, CDR2 SYGVKD. The CDR3 is 15 residues long. This CDR3 reads CAISNAGTGKTEAFF. Here the CDR3 DNA reads TGTGCCATCAGTAACGCCGGGACAGGGAAAACTGAAGCTTTCTTT.

The chain is built from TRBV2 and TRBJ2-2; 9 bases align to TRBD1. The V gene end was trimmed by 8 bases and the J gene end by 7 bases; junction bases not matched to a gene: 8. CDR3 size: 14 residues. CDR1 and CDR2 (germline): SNHLY, FYNNEI. This CDR3 is CASEGQGRYGELFF. In DNA, the CDR3 is TGTGCCAGCGAAGGACAGGGGAGGTACGGGGAGCTGTTTTTT.

The chain carries TRBV2 and TRBJ1-4; TRBD1 agrees at 8 bases. The CDR3 is 13 residues long. Germline CDR1 is SNHLY and CDR2 is FYNNEI. V trimming: 6 bases; J trimming: 8 bases; junction bases outside the gene matches: 5. This CDR3 reads CASRDRAFEKLFF. In nucleotides, the CDR3 is TGTGCCAGCAGGGACAGGGCGTTCGAAAAACTGTTTTTT.

J is TRBJ1-2 and V is TRBV28, with 10 bases lining up with TRBD1. The CDR3 consists of 14 residues. Germline loops: CDR1 MDHEN, CDR2 SYDVKM. The trim removed 5 bases at V and 5 bases at J, leaving 5 bases unmatched. CDR3 DNA: TGTGCCAGCAGTCTGGGACAGGGGATATATGGCTACACCTTC. Translation gives CASSLGQGIYGYTF.

The rearrangement joins TRBV4-1 to TRBJ1-1; D ambiguous. Germline CDR1 reads MGHRA; CDR2 reads YSYEKL. The CDR3 extends over 11 amino acids. V lost 9 bases, J lost 1 base, and 6 bases lay in between. This CDR3 reads CASTQNTEAFF. The DNA of the CDR3 is TGCGCCAGTACACAGAACACTGAAGCTTTCTTT.

This chain links TRBV28 with TRBJ1-1; 8 nucleotides match TRBD1. J was trimmed by 6 bases and V by 7 bases; bases with no gene match: 7. The CDR3 runs 13 residues. CDR1 MDHEN and CDR2 SYDVKM come from the germline V gene. CDR3 protein: CASIPTGVPEAFF. In DNA form, the CDR3 reads TGTGCCAGCATCCCGACAGGGGTCCCTGAAGCTTTCTTT.

V is TRBV7-9 and J is TRBJ1-6, with TRBD1 as a possible D gene (6 bases). Per the germline V gene, CDR1 is SEHNR and CDR2 is FQNEAQ (reference sequence). This CDR3 has 17 residues. Trimming removed 4 bases from V and 10 bases from J, with 23 bases in between. The CDR3 here is CASSSDAGVPGSSPLHF. The DNA of the CDR3 is TGTGCCAGCAGCTCCGACGCAGGGGTGCCGGGAAGCTCACCCCTCCACTTT.